Listed below are T cell receptor beta chains from one sample, sequenced in a study of glioma-infiltrating T cells. Each CDR3 protein gets one entry after TCRdb re-called the multiplex PCR reads with MiXCR. In the table there are some 90,000 distinct CDR3 sequences, 35% to 45% of which are singletons. The specimen was glioma tissue, nonneoplastic brain tissue, or PBMCs (not recorded which). These receptors originate from a human donor with low-grade glioma or glioblastoma, undergoing nonglioma brain surgery, or in good health (not recorded which). CDR3s include the opening cysteine and the closing phenylalanine or tryptophan. Not every row has a clone size; where given, it reads once, few, many or a size class.

>TRBJ2-1|TRBV2|once
CASRPSGVGEQFF
>TRBJ2-7|TRBV28|many
CASTNQELALYEQYF
>TRBJ1-1|TRBV6-1|many
CASSFEGNTEAFF
>TRBJ2-2|TRBV20-1|many
CSAQRGANTGELFF
>TRBJ2-1|TRBV9|few
CASSVDGAHYNEQFF
>TRBJ2-7|TRBV20-1|.
CSARDQIGVVYEQYF
>TRBJ1-1|TRBV12-3/TRBV12-4|many
CASSSDSLMNTEAFF
>TRBJ2-1|TRBV9|many
CASSVGQYNEQFF
>TRBJ2-5|TRBV20-1|.
CSATHSDRGPSKTQYF
>TRBJ1-2|TRBV6-2/TRBV6-3|many
CASGPVAANYGYTF